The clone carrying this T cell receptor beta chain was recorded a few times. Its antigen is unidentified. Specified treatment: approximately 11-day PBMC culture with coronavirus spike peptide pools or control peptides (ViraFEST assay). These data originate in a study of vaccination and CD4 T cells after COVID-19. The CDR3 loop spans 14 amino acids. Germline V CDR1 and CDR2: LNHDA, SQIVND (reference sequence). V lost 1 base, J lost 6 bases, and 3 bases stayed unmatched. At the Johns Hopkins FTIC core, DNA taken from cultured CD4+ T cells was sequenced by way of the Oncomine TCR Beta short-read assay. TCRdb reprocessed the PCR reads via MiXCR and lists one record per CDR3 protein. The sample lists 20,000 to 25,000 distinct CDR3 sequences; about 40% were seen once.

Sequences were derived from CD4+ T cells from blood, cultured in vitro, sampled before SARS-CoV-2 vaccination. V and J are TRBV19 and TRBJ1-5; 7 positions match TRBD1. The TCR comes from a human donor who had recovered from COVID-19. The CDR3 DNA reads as TGTGCCAGTAGTATAGGACAGGGAGGTCAGCCCCAGCATTTT. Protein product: CASSIGQGGQPQHF.